The clone carrying this T cell receptor (beta chain) was detected only once. The data were obtained in a study of control samples from healthy donors and cancer patients. Measured with immunoSEQ multiplex PCR; TCRdb has only the in-frame clones, and not every one. The table includes tens of thousands of clones, roughly 87% detected once. CDR3 size: 15 residues. CDR1 is MDHEN, CDR2 SYDVKM, per germline. The ends were cut back, 6 bases at V and 0 bases at J, with 9 bases in the middle. The V gene is TRBV28, the J gene TRBJ1-6, with no clear D. The TCR sequence derives from a woman in her fifties or sixties in good health. What was sequenced was blood. CDR3 protein: CASRDYSSYNSPLHF. Here the CDR3 DNA reads TGTGCCAGCAGAGACTATAGCTCCTATAATTCACCCCTCCACTTT.